The T cell receptor beta chain described here comes from a study of shared clonotypes between healthy human individuals. Study at large: Those who served as donors were a couple of women and a few men between the ages of 18 and 49.

Clones were read by immunoSEQ multiplex PCR, and TCRdb kept only the in-frame ones, dropping some. This table holds some 1.4 million clones, 96% found once. The CDR3 totals 14 residues. Trimming pared 4 bases from V and 0 bases from J, leaving 13 bases between. Germline CDR1 reads GTSNPN; CDR2 reads SVGIG (reference sequence). The study separated CD4+ cells into CD45RA+ naive and CD45RA-negative memory subsets. The sample was naive CD4+ T cells sorted from blood. Subset of the sample: CD45RA+ positively selected. The chain is built from TRBV30 and TRBJ2-7; D ambiguous. This receptor was identified in a man younger than 45 in good health. Written as DNA, the CDR3 is TGTGCCTGGACCGAGGACGGACGCTCCTACGAGCAGTACTTC. Translated: CAWTEDGRSYEQYF.